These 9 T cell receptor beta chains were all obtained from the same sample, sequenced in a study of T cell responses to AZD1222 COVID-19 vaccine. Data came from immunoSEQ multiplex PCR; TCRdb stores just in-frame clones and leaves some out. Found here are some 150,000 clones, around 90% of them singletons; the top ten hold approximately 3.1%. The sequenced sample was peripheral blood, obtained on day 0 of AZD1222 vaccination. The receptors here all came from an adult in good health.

The CDR3 nucleotides read TGTGCCAGCAGCTTATCGGGGAGTCGAGGAGACGAGCAGTACTTC. Protein product: CASSLSGSRGDEQYF. The gene calls are TRBV7-2 and TRBJ2-7, with TRBD2 as a possible D gene (5 bases). The CDR3 spans 15 residues. Trimming removed 2 bases at V and 5 bases at J, with 16 bases between. CDR1 SGHTA and CDR2 FQGNSA come from the germline V gene.

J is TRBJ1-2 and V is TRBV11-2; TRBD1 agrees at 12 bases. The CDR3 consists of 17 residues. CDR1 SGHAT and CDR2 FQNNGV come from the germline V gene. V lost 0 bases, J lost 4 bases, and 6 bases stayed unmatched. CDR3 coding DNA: TGTGCCAGCAGCTTAGACCGGGACAGGGGGCTCGGCTATGGCTACACCTTC. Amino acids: CASSLDRDRGLGYGYTF.

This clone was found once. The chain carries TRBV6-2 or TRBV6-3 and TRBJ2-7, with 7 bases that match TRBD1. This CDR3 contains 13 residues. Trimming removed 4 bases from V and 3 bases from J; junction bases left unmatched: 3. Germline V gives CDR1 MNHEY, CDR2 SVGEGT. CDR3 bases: TGTGCCAGCAGTTGGAACAGGGGCTACGAGCAGTACTTC. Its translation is CASSWNRGYEQYF.

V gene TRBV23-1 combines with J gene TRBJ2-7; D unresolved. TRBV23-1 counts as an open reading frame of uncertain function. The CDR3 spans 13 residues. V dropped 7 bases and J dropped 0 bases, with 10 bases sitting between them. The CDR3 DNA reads TGCGCCAGCACCACGAAGGACTCCTACGAGCAGTACTTC. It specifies CASTTKDSYEQYF.

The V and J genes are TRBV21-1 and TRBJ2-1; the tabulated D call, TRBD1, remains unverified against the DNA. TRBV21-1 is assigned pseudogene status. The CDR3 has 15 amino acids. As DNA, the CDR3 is TGTGCCAGCAGCAAACGAGGGGGACGACTGGCTGAGCAGTTCTTC. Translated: CASSKRGGRLAEQFF.

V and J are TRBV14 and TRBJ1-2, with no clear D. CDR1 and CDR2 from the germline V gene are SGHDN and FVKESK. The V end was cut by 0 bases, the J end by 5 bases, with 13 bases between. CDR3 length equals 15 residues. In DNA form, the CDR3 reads TGTGCCAGCAGCCAAGAGACAATCTCCTCGTATGGCTACACCTTC. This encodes CASSQETISSYGYTF.

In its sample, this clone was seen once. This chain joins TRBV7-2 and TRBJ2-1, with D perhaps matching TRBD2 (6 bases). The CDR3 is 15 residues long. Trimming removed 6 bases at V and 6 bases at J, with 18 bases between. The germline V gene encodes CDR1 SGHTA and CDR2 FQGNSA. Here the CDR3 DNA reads TGTGCCAGCAGATCAACCGGGAGCCATGTCAATGAGCAGTTCTTC. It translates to CASRSTGSHVNEQFF.

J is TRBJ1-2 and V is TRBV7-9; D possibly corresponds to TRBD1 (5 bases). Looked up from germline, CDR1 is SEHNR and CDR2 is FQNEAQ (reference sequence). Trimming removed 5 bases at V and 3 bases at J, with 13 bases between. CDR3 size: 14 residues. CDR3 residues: CASSRHQGDYGYTF. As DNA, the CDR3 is TGTGCCAGCAGCCGTCACCAGGGAGACTATGGCTACACCTTC.

The CDR3 is CASSALTRGNEQFF. In DNA, the CDR3 is TGTGCCAGCAGCGCCCTGACGCGGGGCAATGAGCAGTTCTTC. The rearrangement uses TRBV4-2 and TRBJ2-1; possible D gene TRBD2, 6 bases. The V gene lost 5 bases and the J gene lost 6 bases, with 14 bases spanning the gap. The CDR3 covers 14 residues. The germline V gene has CDR1 LGHNA and CDR2 YNFKEQ.